This T cell receptor beta chain comes out of a study of siplizumab effects on memory and regulatory T cells. Generated by immunoSEQ multiplex PCR, the TCRdb table keeps only in-frame clones and is missing some. The sample carries tens of thousands of clones, 80% to 90% recorded once. The CDR3 totals 19 residues. J gave up 7 bases and V 1 base, and 15 bases lay outside the gene matches. Germline V lookup: CDR1 MDHEN, CDR2 SYDVKM. The source material was Tregs sorted from blood. The sequence was obtained from a human donor in good health. The chain is built from TRBV28 and TRBJ2-1; 11 positions agree with TRBD2. The CDR3 is CASSLLPWVAGGPSNEQFF. Here the CDR3 DNA reads TGTGCCAGCAGTTTATTGCCCTGGGTAGCGGGAGGGCCCTCGAATGAGCAGTTCTTC.